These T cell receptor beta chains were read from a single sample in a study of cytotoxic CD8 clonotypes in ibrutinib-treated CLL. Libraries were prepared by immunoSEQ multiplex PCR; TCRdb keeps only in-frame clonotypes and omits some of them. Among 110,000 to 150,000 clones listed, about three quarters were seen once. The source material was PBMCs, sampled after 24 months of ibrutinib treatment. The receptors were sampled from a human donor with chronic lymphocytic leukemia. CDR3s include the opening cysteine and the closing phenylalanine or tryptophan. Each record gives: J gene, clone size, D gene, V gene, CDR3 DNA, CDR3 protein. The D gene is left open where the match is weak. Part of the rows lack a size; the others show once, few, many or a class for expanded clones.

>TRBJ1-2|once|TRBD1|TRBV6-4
TGTGCCAGCTCCCCGGGGGGGCAGGGGGCCTACACCTTC
CASSPGGQGAYTF
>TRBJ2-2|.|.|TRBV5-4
TGTGCCAGCAGCCCAATACCCCCCGGGAACACCGGGGAGCTGTTTTTT
CASSPIPPGNTGELFF
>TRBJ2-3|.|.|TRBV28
TGTGCCAGCCACCTGGGGGGGGGCAGCACAGATACGCAGTATTTT
CASHLGGGSTDTQYF
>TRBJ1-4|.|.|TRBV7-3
TGTGCCAGCAGCCCGGCGGGGACCTATGAAAAACTGTTTTTT
CASSPAGTYEKLFF
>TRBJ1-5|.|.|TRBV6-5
TGTGCCAGCAGTTACTCGATCCCAGGGATAGGTCAGCCCCAGCATTTT
CASSYSIPGIGQPQHF
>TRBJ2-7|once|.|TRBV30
TGTGCCTGGAGGGACCCTTTCACCTACGAGCAGTACTTC
CAWRDPFTYEQYF
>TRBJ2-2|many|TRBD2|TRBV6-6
TGTGCCAGCAGTCAGGGACTAGCGGTCGGGGAGCTGTTTTTT
CASSQGLAVGELFF
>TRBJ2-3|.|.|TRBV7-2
TGTGCCAGCAGCCCAGGGGAGGATACGCAGTATTTT
CASSPGEDTQYF
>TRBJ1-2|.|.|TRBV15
TGTGCCACCAGCGTGGCCCACAACTATGGCTACACCTTC
CATSVAHNYGYTF
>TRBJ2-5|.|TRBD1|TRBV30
TGTGCCTGGCTACAGGGGCCTTTTGCGACCCAGTACTTC
CAWLQGPFATQYF
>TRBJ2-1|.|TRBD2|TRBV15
TGTGCCACCAGCAGAGACCAACTAGCGGGTATTGTCAATGAGCAGTTCTTC
CATSRDQLAGIVNEQFF
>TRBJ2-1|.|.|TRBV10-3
TGTGCCATCAGTGAGTCGGGTGAGGGTTCCTACAATGAGCAGTTCTTC
CAISESGEGSYNEQFF
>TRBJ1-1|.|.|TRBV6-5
TGTGCCAGCAGGGGGCGACAACTGGACACTGAAGCTTTCTTT
CASRGRQLDTEAFF
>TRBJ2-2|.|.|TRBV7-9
TGTGCCAGCAGCCCCCCTGGTGGGGAGCTGTTTTTT
CASSPPGGELFF
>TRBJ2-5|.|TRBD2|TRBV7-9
TGTGCCAGCAGCCTCGGGAGGGTCAGGGGAGAGACCCAGTACTTC
CASSLGRVRGETQYF
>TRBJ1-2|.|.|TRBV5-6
TGTGCCAGCAGCTTGGGGCAGCCAAGGGGCTACACCTTC
CASSLGQPRGYTF
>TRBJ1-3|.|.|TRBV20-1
TGCAGTGCTATCTCTGGAAACACCATATATTTT
CSAISGNTIYF
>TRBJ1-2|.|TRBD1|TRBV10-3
TGTGCCATCGAGACAGGGGACGGTGGCTACACCTTC
CAIETGDGGYTF
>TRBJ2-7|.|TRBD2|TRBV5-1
TGCGCCAGCACGCCCTTGGCGGGAGGCCTCTACGAGCAGTACTTC
CASTPLAGGLYEQYF
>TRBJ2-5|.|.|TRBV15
TGTGCCACCAGCAGTAGGCACCAAGAGACCCAGTACTTC
CATSSRHQETQYF
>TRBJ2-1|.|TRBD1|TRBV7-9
TGTGCCAGCAGCCCCTACAGGGGGAGTTACAATGAGCAGTTCTTC
CASSPYRGSYNEQFF
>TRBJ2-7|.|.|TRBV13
TGTGCCAGCAGCCCCCCCTTGTCGGTCGAGCAGTACTTC
CASSPPLSVEQYF
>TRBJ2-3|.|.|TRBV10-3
TGTGCCATCAGCACGAGTGGGGATACGCAGTATTTT
CAISTSGDTQYF
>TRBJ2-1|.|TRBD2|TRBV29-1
TGCAGCGTTGGGGACTACTCCTACAATGAGCAGTTCTTC
CSVGDYSYNEQFF
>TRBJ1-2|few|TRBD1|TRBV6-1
TGTGCCAGCAGTAGCACCGTCCAGGGGGCAGGCTACACCTTC
CASSSTVQGAGYTF
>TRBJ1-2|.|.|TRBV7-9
TGTGCCAGCAGCTTGGAGGCGGGGGGCTACACCTTC
CASSLEAGGYTF
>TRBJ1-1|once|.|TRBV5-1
TGCGCCAGCAGCTTGGTTGTGCCGGGCCTGGGGGACACTGAAGCTTTCTTT
CASSLVVPGLGDTEAFF
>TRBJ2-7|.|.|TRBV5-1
TGCGCCAGCAGCCCTACGCCTAACGCCTGGGCCGCGAGCTCCTACGAGCAGTACTTC
CASSPTPNAWAASSYEQYF
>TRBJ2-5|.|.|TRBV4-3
TGCGCCAGCAGCCAAGGAACCCGACTTGGGGAAGAGACCCAGTACTTC
CASSQGTRLGEETQYF
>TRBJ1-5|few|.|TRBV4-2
TGTGCCAGCAGCCAAGATGGGGCCAAGTGGGAGCCCCAGCATTTT
CASSQDGAKWEPQHF
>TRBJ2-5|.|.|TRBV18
TGTGCCAGCTCTCCAGGGTCCTACCAAGAGACCCAGTACTTC
CASSPGSYQETQYF
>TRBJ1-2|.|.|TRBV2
TGTGCCAGCTTGGACAACCCAGCTAACTATGGCTACACCTTC
CASLDNPANYGYTF
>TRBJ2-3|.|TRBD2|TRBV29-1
TGCAGCGTTGAGAGGGAGGGCGGGGGTGCGGATACGCAGTATTTT
CSVEREGGGADTQYF
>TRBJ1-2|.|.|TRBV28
TGTGCCAGCAGTTTAAGTTACAGGACCTATGGCTACACCTTC
CASSLSYRTYGYTF
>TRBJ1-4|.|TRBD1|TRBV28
TGTGCCAGCAGCCCTCCCGGGACAGGGGGTGAAAAACTGTTTTTT
CASSPPGTGGEKLFF